The 24 T cell receptor beta chains given below trace back to one sample, sequenced in a study of T cell responses to AZD1222 COVID-19 vaccine (TCRdb year 2021). This sample's time point label indicates: about 28 days (+/-7) after the second vaccine dose. Library preparation was by the immunoSEQ multiplex PCR assay. In its TCRdb copy, this immuneACCESS table keeps in-frame sequences only and misses some clones. Where compared with another copy, unresolved V genes explain less than half of these, and the others have no known cause. The sample table shows roughly 150,000 clones, and 90% are seen once. Approximately 5.9% of the sample rests with the top ten. This sample comprised peripheral blood, obtained 28 days after the second AZD1222 dose. All receptors derive from an adult who received the AZD1222 COVID-19 vaccine.

A few counts support this clone. The V gene is TRBV5-6, the J gene TRBJ1-5, with D possibly matching TRBD1 (5 bases). The CDR3 is 16 residues long. The V end lost 0 bases, the J end lost 5 bases, and 15 bases lay between the germline ends. Germline V gene lookup returns CDR1 SGHDT and CDR2 YYEEEE. CDR3 nucleotide sequence: TGTGCCAGCAGCTTGGGGGCCAGGGCGCGGGATCAGCCCCAGCATTTT. It yields the protein CASSLGARARDQPQHF.

J is TRBJ2-3 and V is TRBV11-2; D is perhaps TRBD1 (6 bases). The CDR3 is made up of 16 amino acids. CDR1 and CDR2 from the germline V gene are SGHAT and FQNNGV. Trimming left V 1 base short and J 1 base short, with 12 bases between. CDR3 loop: CASSLGVRGRTDTQYF. In DNA form, the CDR3 reads TGTGCCAGCAGCTTAGGCGTCAGGGGTCGCACAGATACGCAGTATTTT.

This chain connects TRBV2 to TRBJ2-1, with D maybe TRBD1 (6 bases). CDR3 length: 15 amino acids. Germline lookup yields CDR1 SNHLY and CDR2 FYNNEI. With 6 bases removed from V and 7 bases from J, the gap between germline ends came to 19 bases. The CDR3 DNA sequence: TGTGCCAGCAGCTCTACAGGGTCGAGTAGGAATGAGCAGTTCTTC. Residues: CASSSTGSSRNEQFF.

The chain joins TRBV7-9 to TRBJ2-5; TRBD2 might be the D (6 bases). Between the trimmed V and J ends, which lost 4 bases and 5 bases, there was a span of 17 bases. Germline CDR1 SEHNR, CDR2 FQNEAQ (reference sequence). The CDR3 totals 15 residues. The CDR3 DNA reads as TGTGCCAGCAGCTCGGGGCGGGGCCGCGAGGAGACCCAGTACTTC. Protein sequence: CASSSGRGREETQYF.

The chain joins TRBV10-3 to TRBJ2-1; 9 bases are shared with TRBD2. In germline, CDR1 is ENHRY, CDR2 SYGVKD. The CDR3 has 14 amino acids. J gave up 5 bases and V 7 bases, and 6 bases lay outside the gene matches. CDR3 sequence: CAITLSGGHNEQFF. CDR3 nucleotides: TGTGCCATCACCCTTAGCGGGGGCCACAATGAGCAGTTCTTC.

This clone has a handful of counts. This sequence joins TRBV7-9 and TRBJ2-5, with TRBD1 matching 7 bases. Germline lookup yields CDR1 SEHNR and CDR2 FQNEAQ (reference sequence). Trimming cost V 6 bases and J 0 bases; bases outside gene matches: 7. This CDR3 is 15 amino acids long. The CDR3 is CASSFPTGHQETQYF. The CDR3 DNA sequence: TGTGCCAGCAGTTTTCCGACAGGGCACCAAGAGACCCAGTACTTC.

V usage is TRBV12-3 or TRBV12-4 and J usage is TRBJ1-5; D is uncertain. The CDR3 runs to 13 residues. Trimming took 1 base from V and 4 from J, leaving 5 bases between them. CDR3 bases: TGTGCCAGCAGTTTAGGGGAGAATCAGCCCCAGCATTTT. It translates to CASSLGENQPQHF.

This clone was seen a handful of times. The chain employs TRBV5-1 and TRBJ2-7, with D hard to call. This CDR3 has 12 amino acids. Per germline, CDR1 SGHRS and CDR2 YFSETQ. The V end lost 0 bases, the J end lost 4 bases, and 5 bases lay between the germline ends. In nucleotides, the CDR3 is TGCGCCAGCAGCTTGGACGAGTACGAGCAGTACTTC. It translates to CASSLDEYEQYF.

J is TRBJ2-7 and V is TRBV3-1 (or the pseudogene TRBV3-2), with no clear D. Deletions cut 4 bases from V and 0 bases from J, with 4 bases between. Looked up from germline, CDR1 is LGHDT and CDR2 is YNNKEL (reference sequence). The length of the CDR3 is 12 residues. This chain's CDR3 is CASSPSSYEQYF. The CDR3 region has the DNA TGTGCCAGCAGCCCCAGCTCCTACGAGCAGTACTTC.

This clone was counted a single time. This rearrangement joins TRBV29-1 to TRBJ1-1; the D gene is possibly TRBD1 (6 bases). The CDR3 has 14 residues. The germline V gene encodes CDR1 SQVTM and CDR2 ANQGSEA. Trimming took 4 bases from V and 1 from J, leaving 13 bases between them. The CDR3, as DNA: TGCAGCGTTGGTGAAACAGGGTGGAACACTGAAGCTTTCTTT. Amino acids: CSVGETGWNTEAFF.

J is TRBJ1-5 and V is TRBV19; 8 bases are a match to TRBD1. The CDR3 has 17 amino acids. Germline V gene data show CDR1 as LNHDA and CDR2 as SQIVND (reference sequence). The junction had 7 bases not matched to a gene; V was cut back by 3 bases and J by 0 bases. CDR3 sequence: CASSMGDRSYSNQPQHF. CDR3 nucleotides: TGTGCCAGTAGTATGGGGGACAGGAGCTATAGCAATCAGCCCCAGCATTTT.

This sequence joins TRBV5-1 and TRBJ2-2; weak D call: TRBD1 (5 bases). Germline V gene lookup returns CDR1 SGHRS and CDR2 YFSETQ. Trimming took 0 bases from V and 4 from J, leaving 13 bases between them. The CDR3 length is 16 residues. DNA for the CDR3: TGCGCCAGCAGCTTGGAAAAAGGGGCAGGCACCGGGGAGCTGTTTTTT. The encoded protein is CASSLEKGAGTGELFF.

This clone has a single count. The J gene is TRBJ2-7, the V gene TRBV4-1; 11 bases fit TRBD2. J was trimmed by 2 bases and V by 4 bases; bases with no gene match: 10. This CDR3 is built from 17 residues. Germline V gene lookup returns CDR1 MGHRA and CDR2 YSYEKL. CDR3 in DNA: TGCGCCAGCAGCCGAATACTGACTAGCGGGGCCACCTACGAGCAGTACTTC. This codes for CASSRILTSGATYEQYF.

The chain combines TRBV6-5 with TRBJ1-6; D gene uncertain. The CDR3 runs to 11 residues. Germline V CDR1 and CDR2: MNHEY, SVGAGI. V lost 6 bases to trimming and J lost 11 bases, with 8 bases between them. The CDR3 nucleotides are TGTGCCAGCAGCCGGCCCACACCCCTCCACTTT. It yields the protein CASSRPTPLHF.

CDR3 DNA sequence: TGTGCCATCAGCCTGGAGGGGGGAGCGGCTGGCTACACCTTC. It codes for CAISLEGGAAGYTF. The chain links TRBV10-3 to TRBJ1-2; D is possibly TRBD1 (6 bases). V dropped 6 bases and J dropped 7 bases, with 18 bases sitting between them. This CDR3 region has 14 residues. Germline V gene data show CDR1 as ENHRY and CDR2 as SYGVKD.

The chain has TRBV9 and TRBJ1-6; 8 positions match TRBD1. The CDR3 runs to 18 residues. Trimming took 0 bases from V and 7 from J; bases not matched to a gene: 12. Germline V CDR1 and CDR2: SGDLS, YYNGEE. The CDR3 sequence is CASSVGFRGQGANSPLHF. In DNA form, the CDR3 reads TGTGCCAGCAGCGTAGGATTTAGGGGGCAGGGGGCGAATTCACCCCTCCACTTT.

The chain couples TRBV10-3 to TRBJ2-3, with a tentative D call TRBD2 (5 bases). The germline V gene encodes CDR1 ENHRY and CDR2 SYGVKD. Trimming stripped 3 bases from V and 2 bases from J, with 15 bases between. CDR3 length: 16 residues. CDR3 sequence: CAISDGSRGPTDTQYF. Written as DNA, the CDR3 is TGTGCCATCAGTGACGGTTCACGGGGTCCCACAGATACGCAGTATTTT.

This chain joins TRBV25-1 and TRBJ1-6; 8 bases match TRBD1. Germline-derived CDR1 and CDR2 are MGHDK and SYGVNS. The CDR3 has 16 amino acids. After removal of 4 bases from V and 0 bases from J, the junction contained 2 bases not matched to a gene. CDR3 sequence: CASSGTGGSYNSPLHF. The CDR3 coding sequence is TGTGCCAGCAGTGGAACAGGGGGCTCCTATAATTCACCCCTCCACTTT.

The chain joins TRBV29-1 to TRBJ2-3, with D possibly TRBD1 on 7 matching bases. CDR1 and CDR2 (germline): SQVTM, ANQGSEA. Trimming cost V 6 bases and J 2 bases, with 12 bases left between them. CDR3 size: 13 residues. In DNA, the CDR3 is TGCAGCGTGGGGGGACAGCACACAGATACGCAGTATTTT. As protein: CSVGGQHTDTQYF.

V gene TRBV3-1 (or the pseudogene TRBV3-2) combines with J gene TRBJ1-4; 9 nucleotides align to TRBD1. V shed 1 base, J shed 5 bases, and the junction held 5 bases outside the gene matches. Germline V gene data show CDR1 as LGHDT and CDR2 as YNNKEL (reference sequence). The CDR3 contains 16 residues. The chain's CDR3 is CASSQGDRDFNEKLFF. The CDR3 coding sequence is TGTGCCAGCAGCCAAGGGGACAGGGACTTCAATGAAAAACTGTTTTTT.

V is TRBV18 and J is TRBJ1-3; TRBD1 agrees at 9 bases. There are 16 residues in the CDR3. The V gene's germline CDR1 is KGHSH and CDR2 LQKENI. After removal of 3 bases from V and 2 bases from J, the junction contained 5 bases not matched to a gene. The CDR3 DNA is TGTGCCAGCTCACCCGGACAGGGGACGACTGGAAACACCATATATTTT. Translation gives CASSPGQGTTGNTIYF.

This chain joins TRBV6-5 and TRBJ1-5; no firm D call. CDR3 size: 14 residues. Trimming stripped 6 bases from V and 0 bases from J, with 9 bases between. Germline V lookup: CDR1 MNHEY, CDR2 SVGAGI. CDR3: CASRPPYSNQPQHF. In DNA form, the CDR3 reads TGTGCCAGCAGGCCTCCATATAGCAATCAGCCCCAGCATTTT.

The chain is built from TRBV5-1 and TRBJ1-2, with 8 bases that match TRBD1. This CDR3 region has 16 residues. Trimming cost V 2 bases and J 2 bases; bases outside gene matches: 8. Germline-derived CDR1 and CDR2 are SGHRS and YFSETQ. The CDR3 reads CASSLGAGGANYGYTF. CDR3 DNA sequence: TGCGCCAGCAGCTTAGGCGCAGGGGGCGCGAACTATGGCTACACCTTC.

A remark on this clone: Its ends do not fully match the called genes, so a read error is possible. V is TRBV10-3 and J is TRBJ1-1; D uncertain. Germline CDR1 and CDR2: ENHRY and SYGVKD. The CDR3 sequence is 11 residues long. For the CDR3, the DNA is TGTGCCATCAGTGAGAACATTGAAGCTTTCTTT. Translation: CAISENIEAFF.